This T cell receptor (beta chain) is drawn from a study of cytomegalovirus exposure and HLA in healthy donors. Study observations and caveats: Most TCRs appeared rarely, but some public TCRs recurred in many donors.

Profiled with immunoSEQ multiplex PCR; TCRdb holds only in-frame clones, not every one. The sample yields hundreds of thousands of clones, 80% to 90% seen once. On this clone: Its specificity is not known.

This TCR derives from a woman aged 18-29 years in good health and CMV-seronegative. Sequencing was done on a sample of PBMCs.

This chain's CDR3 is CASDTGGTNQPQHF. Written as DNA, the CDR3 is TGTGCCAGCGATACAGGGGGCACCAACCAGCCCCAGCATTTT. The genes are TRBV6-1 and TRBJ1-5; 9 bases are a match to TRBD1. The germline V gene encodes CDR1 MNHNS and CDR2 SASEGT. V gave up 8 bases and J gave up 7 bases; unmatched junction bases: 9. The CDR3 spans 14 residues.